A selection of T cell receptor beta chains follows, all from one sample in a study of blood T cells in healthy people across ages. TCRdb ran MiXCR on the 5' RACE reads and lists one entry per CDR3 protein. The table lists over a million distinct CDR3 sequences, less than 45% of them singletons. The sequenced sample consisted of blood. The receptors derive from a woman aged 18-35 years in good health. CDR3s include the opening cysteine and the closing phenylalanine or tryptophan. Each record gives: clone size, D gene, V gene, J gene, CDR3 DNA, CDR3 protein. A D gene is named only where the DNA matches it firmly. Size is omitted from some rows. Given values are once, few, many or a class for expanded clones.

clone size: NA; D gene: TRBD2; V gene: TRBV12-3/TRBV12-4; J gene: TRBJ2-7; CDR3 DNA: TGTGCCAGCAGTTTCAATGGGTGGCTAGCGGGAGTGTACGAGCAGTACTTC; CDR3 protein: CASSFNGWLAGVYEQYF
clone size: few; D gene: NA; V gene: TRBV29-1; J gene: TRBJ2-7; CDR3 DNA: TGCAGCGTTGAAGAGGACAGCCCTCACGAGCAGTACTTC; CDR3 protein: CSVEEDSPHEQYF
clone size: few; D gene: NA; V gene: TRBV5-1; J gene: TRBJ1-2; CDR3 DNA: TGCGCCAGCAGCTACGGGGAGGGTAACTATGGCTACACCTTC; CDR3 protein: CASSYGEGNYGYTF
clone size: few; D gene: TRBD2; V gene: TRBV12-3/TRBV12-4; J gene: TRBJ2-1; CDR3 DNA: TGTGCCAGCAGTTTCCCCCCTAGCGGGAATAATGAGCAGTTCTTC; CDR3 protein: CASSFPPSGNNEQFF
clone size: few; D gene: TRBD1; V gene: TRBV9; J gene: TRBJ2-2; CDR3 DNA: TGTGCCAGCAGCGTAGCGTTGTCAGGACAGGGGTCCACCGGGGAGCTGTTTTTT; CDR3 protein: CASSVALSGQGSTGELFF
clone size: NA; D gene: TRBD2; V gene: TRBV5-1; J gene: TRBJ2-7; CDR3 DNA: TGCGCCAGCACTGTAGCGGGAGGGGGAGGCTACGAGCAGTACTTC; CDR3 protein: CASTVAGGGGYEQYF
clone size: NA; D gene: NA; V gene: TRBV2; J gene: TRBJ1-5; CDR3 DNA: TGTGCCAGCAGTGAAGCTTCACTGGGGCCCTATAGCAATCAGCCCCAGCATTTT; CDR3 protein: CASSEASLGPYSNQPQHF
clone size: few; D gene: NA; V gene: TRBV7-9; J gene: TRBJ1-2; CDR3 DNA: TGTGCCAGCAGCTTCCTGGCAGGGAAGCGTGGCTACACCTTC; CDR3 protein: CASSFLAGKRGYTF
clone size: NA; D gene: TRBD1; V gene: TRBV28; J gene: TRBJ2-7; CDR3 DNA: TGTGCTAGCAGATCTTGGGACAGCTACGAGCAGTACTTC; CDR3 protein: CASRSWDSYEQYF
clone size: few; D gene: TRBD1; V gene: TRBV12-3/TRBV12-4; J gene: TRBJ2-7; CDR3 DNA: TGTGCCAGCAGTTTACGGCTGTATGGGACAGGGGTTAGCTACGAGCAGTACTTC; CDR3 protein: CASSLRLYGTGVSYEQYF
clone size: few; D gene: NA; V gene: TRBV6-2/TRBV6-3; J gene: TRBJ2-1; CDR3 DNA: TGTGCCAGCAGCCTCCCTAGGGGCTCCTACAATGAGCAGTTCTTC; CDR3 protein: CASSLPRGSYNEQFF
clone size: NA; D gene: NA; V gene: TRBV4-3; J gene: TRBJ2-7; CDR3 DNA: TGCGCCAGCAGCCAAGATTGGATCCTCCAATACAATGAGCAGTACTTC; CDR3 protein: CASSQDWILQYNEQYF
clone size: NA; D gene: TRBD1; V gene: TRBV12-5; J gene: TRBJ1-1; CDR3 DNA: TGTGCTAGTGCCAGAGGGGACAGCCAAGGTGTGTCTTTCTTT; CDR3 protein: CASARGDSQGVSFF
clone size: NA; D gene: NA; V gene: TRBV6-1; J gene: TRBJ1-4; CDR3 DNA: TGTGCCAGCAGTGAATTGGGGTCGGATGAAAAACTGTTTTTT; CDR3 protein: CASSELGSDEKLFF
clone size: NA; D gene: TRBD2; V gene: TRBV6-1; J gene: TRBJ2-7; CDR3 DNA: TGTGCCAGCATCGATCCCCCGGGAGGGACCTACAATGAGCAGTACTTC; CDR3 protein: CASIDPPGGTYNEQYF
clone size: few; D gene: NA; V gene: TRBV3-1; J gene: TRBJ2-7; CDR3 DNA: TGTGCCAGCAGCCAAGGACGGGTATTGTACGAGCAGTACTTC; CDR3 protein: CASSQGRVLYEQYF
clone size: NA; D gene: NA; V gene: TRBV20-1; J gene: TRBJ2-7; CDR3 DNA: TGCAGTGCTAGAGAAGGACGGTGGAGGGAGCAGTACTTC; CDR3 protein: CSAREGRWREQYF
clone size: once; D gene: NA; V gene: TRBV10-3; J gene: TRBJ1-6; CDR3 DNA: TGTGCCATCAGTGATAGTGGGATTGGGCGTCCGAATTCACCCCTCCACTTT; CDR3 protein: CAISDSGIGRPNSPLHF
clone size: few; D gene: NA; V gene: TRBV12-3/TRBV12-4; J gene: TRBJ2-5; CDR3 DNA: TGTGCCAGCAGTCGAGGGGGGGTAAAAGAGACCCAGTACTTC; CDR3 protein: CASSRGGVKETQYF
clone size: NA; D gene: NA; V gene: TRBV3-1; J gene: TRBJ2-4; CDR3 DNA: TGTGCCAGCAGCCTAGAACAGGAATACGGGCAGTACTTC; CDR3 protein: CASSLEQEYGQYF
clone size: NA; D gene: NA; V gene: TRBV5-1; J gene: TRBJ1-4; CDR3 DNA: TGCGCCAGCAGCCTGGGGAGCAGTCCAACTAATGAAAAACTGTTTTTT; CDR3 protein: CASSLGSSPTNEKLFF
clone size: once; D gene: NA; V gene: TRBV4-3; J gene: TRBJ2-7; CDR3 DNA: TGCGCCAACAGCCTAGGACGGATGTCCTACGAGCAGTACTTC; CDR3 protein: CANSLGRMSYEQYF
clone size: NA; D gene: NA; V gene: TRBV5-1; J gene: TRBJ1-1; CDR3 DNA: TGCGCCAGCAGCTTGCCATCGAGAGGGGCCGTGAACACTGAAGCTTTCTTT; CDR3 protein: CASSLPSRGAVNTEAFF
clone size: NA; D gene: TRBD1; V gene: TRBV24-1; J gene: TRBJ1-5; CDR3 DNA: TGTGCCTCCAGTGATGCTACAGGGGGCGCAACTCAGCCCCAGCATTTT; CDR3 protein: CASSDATGGATQPQHF
clone size: NA; D gene: NA; V gene: TRBV6-5; J gene: TRBJ2-7; CDR3 DNA: TGTGCCAGCAGTTACTCGAGATTGTTAGAAAGCTACGAGCAGTACTTC; CDR3 protein: CASSYSRLLESYEQYF
clone size: NA; D gene: TRBD2; V gene: TRBV20-1; J gene: TRBJ2-1; CDR3 DNA: TGCAGTGCTAGAGTCGGGACTAGCGGGAATCATGAGCAGTTCTTC; CDR3 protein: CSARVGTSGNHEQFF
clone size: NA; D gene: NA; V gene: TRBV5-1; J gene: TRBJ1-6; CDR3 DNA: TGCGCCAGCAGCTTGGAGACGGTGAATTCACCCCCCCACTTT; CDR3 protein: CASSLETVNSPPHF
clone size: few; D gene: NA; V gene: TRBV7-6; J gene: TRBJ2-5; CDR3 DNA: TGTGCCAGCAGCTTCGGTTTTATTCGTATCGGCCGAGAGACCCAGTACTTC; CDR3 protein: CASSFGFIRIGRETQYF
clone size: NA; D gene: NA; V gene: TRBV12-3/TRBV12-4; J gene: TRBJ2-4; CDR3 DNA: TGTGCCAGCAGTTCCGGGGGAACCTTAGCCAAAAACATTCAGTACTTC; CDR3 protein: CASSSGGTLAKNIQYF
clone size: NA; D gene: TRBD2; V gene: TRBV11-3; J gene: TRBJ2-3; CDR3 DNA: TGTGCCAGCAGCAAGAGCGGGGACACAGATACGCAGTATTTT; CDR3 protein: CASSKSGDTDTQYF
clone size: NA; D gene: NA; V gene: TRBV5-1; J gene: TRBJ1-1; CDR3 DNA: TGCGCCAGCAGCTTGGTCGGAGATTCTGGCGCTTTCTTT; CDR3 protein: CASSLVGDSGAFF
clone size: NA; D gene: NA; V gene: TRBV4-2; J gene: TRBJ1-1; CDR3 DNA: TGTGCCAGCAGCTTTTTTTCGGAAGAAGCTTTCTTT; CDR3 protein: CASSFFSEEAFF
clone size: NA; D gene: NA; V gene: TRBV4-2; J gene: TRBJ2-5; CDR3 DNA: TGTGCCAGCAGCCTACCCGGGGACCTAAGATACAATGAGCAGTACTTC; CDR3 protein: CASSLPGDLRYNEQYF
clone size: few; D gene: NA; V gene: TRBV6-5; J gene: TRBJ1-1; CDR3 DNA: TGTGCCAGCAGTTATCGGGCAAGCAACACTGAAGCTTTCTTT; CDR3 protein: CASSYRASNTEAFF
clone size: NA; D gene: TRBD1; V gene: TRBV7-9; J gene: TRBJ1-2; CDR3 DNA: TGTGCCAGCAGCTACGCAGGGGGCGACGGCTATGGCTACACCTTC; CDR3 protein: CASSYAGGDGYGYTF
clone size: few; D gene: TRBD2; V gene: TRBV27; J gene: TRBJ2-3; CDR3 DNA: TGTGCCAGCAGATTGGGACTAGCGGGGGTAGATACGCAGTATTTT; CDR3 protein: CASRLGLAGVDTQYF
clone size: NA; D gene: TRBD1; V gene: TRBV5-1; J gene: TRBJ2-1; CDR3 DNA: TGCGCCAGCAGCGTGGCACAGGGGGCTTATGAGCAGTTCTTC; CDR3 protein: CASSVAQGAYEQFF
clone size: NA; D gene: NA; V gene: TRBV5-1; J gene: TRBJ2-1; CDR3 DNA: TGCGCCAGCAGCTTGGGTGCGTTGTCCTACAATGAGCAGTTCTTC; CDR3 protein: CASSLGALSYNEQFF
clone size: NA; D gene: NA; V gene: TRBV5-6; J gene: TRBJ2-5; CDR3 DNA: TGTGCCAGCAGCCCGGATTCCGGGGCATACAATGAGCAGTACTTC; CDR3 protein: CASSPDSGAYNEQYF
clone size: NA; D gene: TRBD1; V gene: TRBV6-2/TRBV6-3; J gene: TRBJ1-1; CDR3 DNA: TGTGCCAGCAGCCAGACAGGGGGCGGGAACACTGAAGCTTTCTTT; CDR3 protein: CASSQTGGGNTEAFF
clone size: NA; D gene: NA; V gene: TRBV5-1; J gene: TRBJ1-6; CDR3 DNA: TGCGCCAGCAGCTTGGGAGGACAGTATAATTCACCCCTCCACTTT; CDR3 protein: CASSLGGQYNSPLHF
clone size: NA; D gene: TRBD1; V gene: TRBV20-1; J gene: TRBJ2-1; CDR3 DNA: TGCAGTGCTGAGACCGGGACAGGATCCTACAATGAGCAGTTCTTC; CDR3 protein: CSAETGTGSYNEQFF
clone size: few; D gene: NA; V gene: TRBV20-1; J gene: TRBJ2-5; CDR3 DNA: TGCAGTGCTGATCGGGGCTGGGAGACCCAGTACTTC; CDR3 protein: CSADRGWETQYF
clone size: NA; D gene: NA; V gene: TRBV29-1; J gene: TRBJ2-7; CDR3 DNA: TGCAGCGCCGCCCTAGCGCAAGTCTACAGTGAGCAGTACTTC; CDR3 protein: CSAALAQVYSEQYF